This T cell receptor (beta chain) was observed in a study of T cell clonality in common variable immunodeficiency (dated by TCRdb to the mid-2010s). Broad study findings and their caveats: Even though DNA input was equal, the average per sample came to about 81,820 unique sequences for controls compared with 25,000 to 40,000 for CVID samples. CVID TCRbeta sequences reportedly showed fewer deletions and N-nucleotide insertions and lacked highly modified clones with 13 or more V deletions. It was noted by the authors that sequencing of the repertoires of T cell subpopulations would be needed to clarify the cause of the increased clonality in CVID. Correlations of repertoire features with clinical complications were constrained by heterogeneity among patients within the CVID cohort. Fewer TCRbeta clones were shared among CVID subjects than among healthy controls (p < 0.0001). TCRbeta clonality was higher in CVID subjects than in healthy controls (t-test p = 0.018), and the increase was most characteristic of about a third of subjects.

The CDR1 and CDR2 encoded by the germline V gene are MNHNS and SASEGT. The CDR3 sequence holds 14 residues, the cysteine and phenylalanine included. The DNA has 33 bases, all within the CDR3, and is read from base 1. The trim is 4 bases for V and 3 bases for J, with a gap of 10 bases between the germline ends. Equivalent amounts of genomic DNA from CVID and control samples were used as sequencing input. For every sample, a 60 bp segment covering the rearranged TCRbeta CDR3 region was amplified and then sequenced. The immunoSEQ assay, a bias-corrected multiplex PCR with high-throughput sequencing, was employed for TCRbeta amplification. From the authors' description of their analysis: Every unique nucleotide sequence counted as a clone and was annotated with V, D and J genes, copy number and frequency. Sequences were labeled productive if in frame, and non-productive if out of frame or containing stop codons. As previously described, Shannon's entropy was used to calculate clonality. Mean CDR3 Kyte-Doolittle hydropathy was derived from the predicted amino acid sequences of productive clones. Hierarchical clustering of scaled V gene usage was performed with the R hclust function using Manhattan distance and complete linkage. To assess clone sharing by CDR3 amino acid sequence, 12 repertoires per group were resampled over 100 rounds. The repertoires were searched for 70 published EBV-specific TCRbeta sequences and a few hundred published CMV-specific TCRbeta sequences. A couple of CVID samples that yielded fewer than 10,000 sequences were excluded from the analysis, so 40 to 50 CVID repertoires were retained. TCRdb provides this immuneACCESS table in a form limited to in-frame rearrangements. Some clones are lacking; in checked studies, under half of them reflect an unresolved V gene, and why the rest are absent is not known. The V and J calls and the clone size are those of that table, but D and trimming were determined from the DNA. In this sample the table shows just over 15,000 clones, and no singletons are among them. Less than 15% of the sample lies in the top ten.

A remark on this clone: Its antigen target is currently unknown. The CDR3 goes on 3 residues after the read ends, and that part is filled in from the germline J gene.

Diagnosis of CVID followed standard criteria, namely serum IgG, IgA and/or IgM below the normal range together with specific antibody deficiency. The CVID group comprised about 44 subjects, 15 or so female and around 29 male, aged roughly 8 to 70 years with a mean age of roughly 43. Both CVID patients and healthy controls were predominantly of Caucasian heritage. At the time of study participation, every CVID subject had been on replacement immunoglobulin therapy for one year or longer. When blood was collected, none of the CVID subjects were ill or on immunomodulatory or immunosuppressive medication. From each donor, 5 to 8 ml of heparinized peripheral whole blood was collected. Genomic DNA from adults with common variable immune deficiency (CVID) and from healthy adult controls was used to sequence TCRbeta CDR3 repertoires. To isolate peripheral blood mononuclear cells, diluted blood was subjected to density centrifugation over Hypaque 1077 or Ficoll-Paque. Unsorted mononuclear cells served as the source of genomic DNA, which was extracted either by Qiagen column purification or by a centrifugation-based method.

The sequence was obtained from a human donor with common variable immunodeficiency. The sample taken for sequencing was peripheral blood mononuclear cells. Recombination connected TRBV6-1 to TRBJ2-1; the D assignment is uncertain and may be TRBD1 or TRBD2, with 6 bases supporting each. CDR3 bases read: TGTGCCAGCAGTGGCGGGACAAGCTACAATGAG. Its protein is CASSGGTSYNE. The entire CDR3 is CASSGGTSYNEQFF.